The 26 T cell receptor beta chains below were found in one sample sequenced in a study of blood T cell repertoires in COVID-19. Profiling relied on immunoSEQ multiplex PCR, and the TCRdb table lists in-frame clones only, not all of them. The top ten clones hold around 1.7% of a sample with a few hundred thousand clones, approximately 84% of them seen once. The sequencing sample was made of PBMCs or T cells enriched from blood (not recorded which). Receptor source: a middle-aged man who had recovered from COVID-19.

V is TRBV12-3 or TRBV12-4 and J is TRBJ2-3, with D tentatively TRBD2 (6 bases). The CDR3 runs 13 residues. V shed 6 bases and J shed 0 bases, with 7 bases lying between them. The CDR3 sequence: CASRGTSTDTQYF. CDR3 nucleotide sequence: TGTGCCAGCAGGGGGACTAGCACAGATACGCAGTATTTT.

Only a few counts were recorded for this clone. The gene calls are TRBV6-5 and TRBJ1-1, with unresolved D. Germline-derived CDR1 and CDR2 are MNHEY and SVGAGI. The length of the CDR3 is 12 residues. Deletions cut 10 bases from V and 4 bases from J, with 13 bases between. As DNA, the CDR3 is TGTGCCACCCGAGAGGGTGGCACTGAAGCTTTCTTT. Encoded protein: CATREGGTEAFF.

The CDR3 protein is CASSPPPGEQFF. The CDR3 region has the DNA TGTGCCAGCAGTCCCCCTCCGGGTGAGCAGTTCTTC. This chain links TRBV6-5 with TRBJ2-1, with D unresolved. CDR3 length equals 12 residues. Germline assignment: CDR1 MNHEY and CDR2 SVGAGI. Trimming pared 5 bases from V and 9 bases from J, leaving 11 bases between.

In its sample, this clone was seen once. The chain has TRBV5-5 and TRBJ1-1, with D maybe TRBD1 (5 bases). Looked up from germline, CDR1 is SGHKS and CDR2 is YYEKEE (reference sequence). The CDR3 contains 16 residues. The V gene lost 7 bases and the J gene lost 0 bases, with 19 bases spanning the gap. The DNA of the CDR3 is TGTGCCAGCCGAGTGGGACTCTCTCAGATGAACACTGAAGCTTTCTTT. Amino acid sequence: CASRVGLSQMNTEAFF.

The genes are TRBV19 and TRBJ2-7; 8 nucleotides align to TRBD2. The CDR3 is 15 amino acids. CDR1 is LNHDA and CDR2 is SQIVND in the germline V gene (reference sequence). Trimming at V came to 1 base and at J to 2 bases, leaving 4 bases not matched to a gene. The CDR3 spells CASSIASGSTYEQYF. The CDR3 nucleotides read TGTGCCAGTAGTATAGCAAGCGGGAGTACCTACGAGCAGTACTTC.

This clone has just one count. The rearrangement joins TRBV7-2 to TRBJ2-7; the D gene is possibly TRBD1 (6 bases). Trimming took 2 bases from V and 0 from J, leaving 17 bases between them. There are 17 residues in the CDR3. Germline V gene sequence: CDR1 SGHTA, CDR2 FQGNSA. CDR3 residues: CASSLTPGDTLSYEQYF. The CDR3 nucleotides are TGTGCCAGCAGCTTAACCCCCGGGGACACTCTCTCCTACGAGCAGTACTTC.

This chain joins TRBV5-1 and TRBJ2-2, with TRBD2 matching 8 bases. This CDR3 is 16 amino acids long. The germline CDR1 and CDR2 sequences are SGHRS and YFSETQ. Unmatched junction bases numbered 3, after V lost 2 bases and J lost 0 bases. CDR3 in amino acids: CASSFGGGANTGELFF. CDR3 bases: TGCGCCAGCAGCTTCGGGGGGGGCGCGAACACCGGGGAGCTGTTTTTT.

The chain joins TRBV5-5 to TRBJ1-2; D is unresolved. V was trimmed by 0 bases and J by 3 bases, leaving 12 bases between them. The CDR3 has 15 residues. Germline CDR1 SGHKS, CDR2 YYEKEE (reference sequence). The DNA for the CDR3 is TGTGCCAGCAGCTTGGAGGGAGCAGGAGACTATGGCTACACCTTC. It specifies CASSLEGAGDYGYTF.

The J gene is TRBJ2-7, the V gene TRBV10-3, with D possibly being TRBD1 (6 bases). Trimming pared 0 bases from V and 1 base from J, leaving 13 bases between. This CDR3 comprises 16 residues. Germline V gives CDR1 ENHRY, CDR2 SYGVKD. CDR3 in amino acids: CAISESRQDDSYEQYF. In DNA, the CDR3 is TGTGCCATCAGTGAGTCGAGACAGGATGATTCCTACGAGCAGTACTTC.

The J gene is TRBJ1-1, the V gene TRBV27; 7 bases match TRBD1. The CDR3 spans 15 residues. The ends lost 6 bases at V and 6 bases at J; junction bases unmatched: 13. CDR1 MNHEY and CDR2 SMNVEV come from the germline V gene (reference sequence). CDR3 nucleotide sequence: TGTGCCAGCAGGCCGACCGGGACAGATTTCTCTGAAGCTTTCTTT. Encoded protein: CASRPTGTDFSEAFF.

For the CDR3, the DNA is TGCAGCTCTGGACAGAATAAAAACACTGAAGCTTTCTTT. It is translated as CSSGQNKNTEAFF. V usage is TRBV29-1 and J usage is TRBJ1-1; perhaps TRBD1 as D (6 bases). CDR1 and CDR2 from the germline V gene are SQVTM and ANQGSEA. The CDR3 covers 13 residues. Trimming took 8 bases from V and 2 from J, leaving 15 bases between them.

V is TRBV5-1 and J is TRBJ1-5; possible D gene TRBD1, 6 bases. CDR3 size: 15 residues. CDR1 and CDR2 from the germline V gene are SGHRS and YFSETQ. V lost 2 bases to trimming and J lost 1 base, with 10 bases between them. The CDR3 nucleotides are TGCGCCAGCAGCTTACAGGGTGACAGCAATCAGCCCCAGCATTTT. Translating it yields CASSLQGDSNQPQHF.

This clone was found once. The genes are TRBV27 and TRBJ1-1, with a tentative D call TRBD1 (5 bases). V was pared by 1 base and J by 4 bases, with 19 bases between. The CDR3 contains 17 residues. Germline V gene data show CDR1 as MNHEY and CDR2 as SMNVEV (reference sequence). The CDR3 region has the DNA TGTGCCAGCAGTTTATGGGGCGGGCAGGGAGGAGGCACTGAAGCTTTCTTT. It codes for CASSLWGGQGGGTEAFF.

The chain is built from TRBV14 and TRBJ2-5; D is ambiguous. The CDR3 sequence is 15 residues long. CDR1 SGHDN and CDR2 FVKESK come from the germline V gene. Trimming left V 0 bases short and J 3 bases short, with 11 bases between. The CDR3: CASSQEKAYEETQYF. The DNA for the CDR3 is TGTGCCAGCAGCCAAGAAAAAGCGTACGAAGAGACCCAGTACTTC.

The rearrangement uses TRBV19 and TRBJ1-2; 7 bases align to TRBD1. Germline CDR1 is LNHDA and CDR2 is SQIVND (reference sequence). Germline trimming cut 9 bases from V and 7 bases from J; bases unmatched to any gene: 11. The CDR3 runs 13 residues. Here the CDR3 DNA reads TGTGCCAGCAAGATGACAGGGTCGAGTGGCTACACCTTC. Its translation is CASKMTGSSGYTF.

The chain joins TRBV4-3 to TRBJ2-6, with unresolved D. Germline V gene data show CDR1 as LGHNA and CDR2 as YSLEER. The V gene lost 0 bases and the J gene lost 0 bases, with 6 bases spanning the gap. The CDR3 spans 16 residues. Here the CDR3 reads CASSQDAASGANVLTF. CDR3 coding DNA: TGCGCCAGCAGCCAAGATGCGGCCTCTGGGGCCAACGTCCTGACTTTC.

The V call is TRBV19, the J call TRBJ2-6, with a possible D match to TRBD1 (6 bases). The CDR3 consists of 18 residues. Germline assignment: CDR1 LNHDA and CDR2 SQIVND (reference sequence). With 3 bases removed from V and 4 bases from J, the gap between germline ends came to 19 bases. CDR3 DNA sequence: TGTGCCAGTAGTATGAGGGACACCTCGCCAGGAGGGGCCAACGTCCTGACTTTC. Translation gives CASSMRDTSPGGANVLTF. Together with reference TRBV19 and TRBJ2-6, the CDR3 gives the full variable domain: DGGITQSPKYLFRKEGQNVTLSCEQNLNHDAMYWYRQDPGQGLRLIYYSQIVNDFQKGDIAEGYSVSREKKESFPLTVTSAQKNPTAFYLCASSMRDTSPGGANVLTFGAGSRLTVL.

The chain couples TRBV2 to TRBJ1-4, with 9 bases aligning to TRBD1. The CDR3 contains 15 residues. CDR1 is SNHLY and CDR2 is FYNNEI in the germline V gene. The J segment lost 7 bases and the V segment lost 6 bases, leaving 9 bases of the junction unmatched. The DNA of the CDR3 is TGTGCCAGCAGAGCCGAGGGACAGGGACGTGAAAAACTGTTTTTT. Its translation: CASRAEGQGREKLFF.

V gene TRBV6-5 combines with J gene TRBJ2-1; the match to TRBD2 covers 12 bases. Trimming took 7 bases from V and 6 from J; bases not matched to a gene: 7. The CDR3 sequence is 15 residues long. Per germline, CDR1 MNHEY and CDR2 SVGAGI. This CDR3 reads CASNLAGGPSNEQFF. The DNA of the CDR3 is TGTGCCAGCAACCTAGCGGGAGGGCCAAGCAATGAGCAGTTCTTC.

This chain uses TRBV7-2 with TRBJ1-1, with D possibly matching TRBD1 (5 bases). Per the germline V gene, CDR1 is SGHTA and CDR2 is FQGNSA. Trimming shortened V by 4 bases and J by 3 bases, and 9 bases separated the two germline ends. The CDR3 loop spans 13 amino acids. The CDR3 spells CASSYAGDTEAFF. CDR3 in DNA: TGTGCCAGCAGCTATGCGGGGGACACTGAAGCTTTCTTT.

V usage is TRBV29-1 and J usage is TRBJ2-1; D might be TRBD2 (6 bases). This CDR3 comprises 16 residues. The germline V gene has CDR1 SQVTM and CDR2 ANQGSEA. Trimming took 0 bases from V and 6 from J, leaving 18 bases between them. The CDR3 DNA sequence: TGCAGCGTTGAAGAAGGGGCGGGAACGCGGGGCAATGAGCAGTTCTTC. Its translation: CSVEEGAGTRGNEQFF.

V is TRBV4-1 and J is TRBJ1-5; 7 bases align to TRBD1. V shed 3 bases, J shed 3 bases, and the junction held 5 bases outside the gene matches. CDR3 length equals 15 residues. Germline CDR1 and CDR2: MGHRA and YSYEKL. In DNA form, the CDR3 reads TGCGCCAGCAGCCAGACGACAGGGTTCAATCAGCCCCAGCATTTT. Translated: CASSQTTGFNQPQHF.

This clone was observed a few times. The DNA for the CDR3 is TGTGCCAGCAGCCGGGGAACCGGGGAGCTGTTTTTT. It specifies CASSRGTGELFF. The chain employs TRBV5-8 and TRBJ2-2, with D perhaps matching TRBD2 (5 bases). Germline CDR1 is SGHTS and CDR2 is YDEGEE. V lost 4 bases, J lost 5 bases, and 6 bases lay in between. This CDR3 has 12 amino acids. The full variable domain, its missing parts supplied by reference TRBV5-8 and TRBJ2-2, is EAGVTQSPTHLIKTRGQQATLRCSPISGHTSVYWYQQALGLGLQFLLWYDEGEERNRGNFPPRFSGRQFPNYSSELNVNALELEDSALYLCASSRGTGELFFGEGSRLTVL.

The CDR3 spells CASSQGHAGRNQPQHF. In DNA, the CDR3 is TGTGCCAGCAGCCAAGGGCACGCGGGGAGAAATCAGCCCCAGCATTTT. The V call is TRBV3-1 (or the pseudogene TRBV3-2), the J call TRBJ1-5; unclear D gene. Germline CDR1 is LGHDT and CDR2 is YNNKEL (reference sequence). Trimming took 1 base from V and 4 from J, leaving 14 bases between them. This CDR3 is 16 amino acids long.

CDR3 in amino acids: CAWSVVGRAFF. CDR3 sequence (DNA): TGTGCCTGGAGTGTTGTGGGGAGAGCTTTCTTT. J is TRBJ1-1 and V is TRBV30; D gene unclear. There are 11 residues in the CDR3. Per germline, CDR1 GTSNPN and CDR2 SVGIG (reference sequence). Trimming took off 0 bases at V and 10 bases at J, with 9 bases between the two ends.

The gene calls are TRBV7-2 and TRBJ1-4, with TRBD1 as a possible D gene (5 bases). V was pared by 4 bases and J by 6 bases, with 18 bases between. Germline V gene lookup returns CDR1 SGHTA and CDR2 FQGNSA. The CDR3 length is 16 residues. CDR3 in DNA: TGTGCCAGCAGCTATTTCCCCAGGGCTAGGGATGAAAAACTGTTTTTT. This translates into CASSYFPRARDEKLFF.